Each of the 5 T cell receptor beta chains below was sequenced from the same sample in a study of CD8 T cells in Susac syndrome. It was with random hexamers that about 0.45 to 1 ug RNA was reverse transcribed. TCRdb processed the immunoSEQ multiplex PCR reads anew with MiXCR; each CDR3 protein has one entry. The repertoire holds 200,000 to 250,000 distinct CDR3 sequences, with about 94% as singletons. The specimen was CD4+ T cells from PBMCs. These receptors were obtained from a human donor with multiple sclerosis.

The chain recombines TRBV28 with TRBJ2-6, with no clear D. CDR1 and CDR2 (germline): MDHEN, SYDVKM. CDR3 length equals 11 residues. V was cut by 8 bases and J by 6 bases, with 5 bases left in between. CDR3 amino acids: CASLSANVLTF. CDR3 coding DNA: TGTGCCAGCCTATCGGCCAACGTCCTGACTTTC.

The chain employs TRBV19 and TRBJ2-3; 7 bases fit TRBD2. The CDR3 runs 14 residues. The V segment lost 10 bases and the J segment 1 base; nucleotides outside the gene matches: 8. CDR1 and CDR2 from the germline V gene are LNHDA and SQIVND (reference sequence). The CDR3 bases are TGTGCCACCCGTAGGGAGGGCGGCACAGATACGCAGTATTTT. Its translation: CATRREGGTDTQYF.

The CDR3 DNA reads TGCGCCAGCAGCCAGACGGGGGGCGATTATCAGCCCCAGCATTTT. This codes for CASSQTGGDYQPQHF. This chain uses TRBV4-1 with TRBJ1-5; D may be TRBD1 (6 bases). Germline V gives CDR1 MGHRA, CDR2 YSYEKL. The CDR3 consists of 15 residues. Trimming cost V 3 bases and J 5 bases, with 14 bases left between them.

V is TRBV13 and J is TRBJ1-4, with 7 bases fitting TRBD1. Germline assignment: CDR1 PRHDT and CDR2 FYEKMQ (reference sequence). The CDR3 is 15 amino acids. V shed 5 bases, J shed 2 bases, and the junction held 5 bases outside the gene matches. CDR3 sequence reads: CASSHSTGTNEKLFF. CDR3 nucleotides: TGTGCCAGCAGCCACTCGACAGGGACTAATGAAAAACTGTTTTTT.

The chain carries TRBV30 and TRBJ1-2; 9 bases are shared with TRBD1. CDR3 length: 16 residues. CDR1 is GTSNPN and CDR2 is SVGIG in the germline V gene (reference sequence). The trim removed 3 bases at V and 6 bases at J, leaving 14 bases unmatched. The CDR3 spells CAWRNRGQGSFNGYTF. DNA for the CDR3: TGTGCCTGGAGGAACCGTGGACAGGGGAGTTTTAATGGCTACACCTTC.